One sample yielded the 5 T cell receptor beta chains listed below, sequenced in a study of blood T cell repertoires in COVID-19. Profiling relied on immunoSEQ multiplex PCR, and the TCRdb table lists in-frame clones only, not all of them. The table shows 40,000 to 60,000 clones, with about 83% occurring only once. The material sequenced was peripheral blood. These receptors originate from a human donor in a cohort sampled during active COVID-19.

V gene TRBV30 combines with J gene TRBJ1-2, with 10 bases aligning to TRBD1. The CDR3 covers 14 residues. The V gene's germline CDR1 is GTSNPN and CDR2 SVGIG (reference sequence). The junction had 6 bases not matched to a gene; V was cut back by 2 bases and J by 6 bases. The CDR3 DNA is TGTGCCTGGAGTCCGACAGGGGGCTTTCATGGCTACACCTTC. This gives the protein CAWSPTGGFHGYTF.

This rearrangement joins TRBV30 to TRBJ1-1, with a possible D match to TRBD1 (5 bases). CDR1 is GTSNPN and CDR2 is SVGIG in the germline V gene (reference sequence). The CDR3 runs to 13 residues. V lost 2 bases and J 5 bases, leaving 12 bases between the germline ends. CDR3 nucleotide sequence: TGTGCCTGGAGTTACTACGGGGGAACTGAAGCTTTCTTT. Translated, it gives CAWSYYGGTEAFF.

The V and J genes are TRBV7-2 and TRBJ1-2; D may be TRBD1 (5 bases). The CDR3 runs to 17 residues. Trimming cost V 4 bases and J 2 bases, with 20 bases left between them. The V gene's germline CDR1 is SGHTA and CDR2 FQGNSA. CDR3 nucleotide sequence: TGTGCCAGCAGCTATAGGGGTGGATCGGTCGTGAACTATGGCTACACCTTC. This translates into CASSYRGGSVVNYGYTF.

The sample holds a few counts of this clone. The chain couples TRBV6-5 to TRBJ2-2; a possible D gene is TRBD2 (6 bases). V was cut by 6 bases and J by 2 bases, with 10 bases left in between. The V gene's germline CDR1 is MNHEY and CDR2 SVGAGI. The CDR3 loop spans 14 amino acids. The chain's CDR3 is CASRRDLNTGELFF. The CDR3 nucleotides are TGTGCCAGCAGAAGGGACTTAAACACCGGGGAGCTGTTTTTT.

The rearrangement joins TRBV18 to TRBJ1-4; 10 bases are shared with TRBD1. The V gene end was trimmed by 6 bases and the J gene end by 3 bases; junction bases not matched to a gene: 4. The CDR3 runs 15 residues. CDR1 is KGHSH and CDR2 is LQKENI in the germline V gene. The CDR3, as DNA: TGTGCCAGCTCTAGACAGGGGGCCTCTAATGAAAAACTGTTTTTT. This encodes CASSRQGASNEKLFF.